The T cell receptor beta chain described here comes from a study of response to subunit inactivated influenza vaccine. This clonotype occurred a few times. This CDR3 contains 15 residues. Trimming stripped 6 bases from V and 2 bases from J, with 17 bases between. Germline-derived CDR1 and CDR2 are SGHRS and YFSETQ. TCRdb reprocessed the RT-PCR reads with MiXCR, giving one entry per CDR3 protein. This repertoire shows roughly 620,000 distinct CDR3 sequences, approximately 10% found once; its top ten account for approximately 11%. The sample was also reused in another study, on T cells expressing NK-cell markers. That work states: For TCR beta, cDNA was produced by 5'RACE template switching with UMIs.

This specimen was PBMCs from blood, taken on the day of vaccination. This receptor was taken from a man aged 50 or older who received an inactivated influenza vaccine. The rearrangement joins TRBV5-1 to TRBJ2-5, with D perhaps matching TRBD2 (5 bases). CDR3 DNA: TGCGCCAGCACCCACTCTTCGAGGGCGCAAGAGACCCAGTACTTC. Encoded protein: CASTHSSRAQETQYF.